The next 28 T cell receptor beta chains were all read from a single sample in a study of OX40 agonist ivuxolimab in advanced cancers. Profiled with immunoSEQ multiplex PCR; TCRdb holds only in-frame clones, not every one. The data contain about 58,000 clones, 88% of them singletons. This sample comprised CD4+ or CD8+ T cells sorted from blood, obtained in a trial of the OX40 agonist ivuxolimab. These receptor sequences come from an adult with an advanced solid tumor such as melanoma, head and neck, liver or kidney cancer.

The rearrangement uses TRBV6-5 and TRBJ2-2; D unresolved. The CDR3 contains 13 residues. Germline CDR1 reads MNHEY; CDR2 reads SVGAGI. Trimming removed 7 bases at V and 1 base at J, with 7 bases between. The CDR3 reads CASKGQNTGELFF. CDR3 nucleotides: TGTGCCAGCAAGGGCCAGAACACCGGGGAGCTGTTTTTT.

The chain carries TRBV28 and TRBJ2-3; D not certain. The CDR3 is made up of 15 amino acids. Per germline, CDR1 MDHEN and CDR2 SYDVKM. V was clipped by 3 bases and J by 0 bases, with 10 bases between them. The CDR3 is CASSLWQLSTDTQYF. The CDR3 nucleotides read TGTGCCAGCAGTTTGTGGCAGCTGAGCACAGATACGCAGTATTTT.

The V and J genes are TRBV11-1 and TRBJ2-3; the D gene could be TRBD1 or TRBD2 (5 bases each). The CDR3 runs to 15 residues. V was trimmed by 0 bases and J by 8 bases, leaving 15 bases between them. Germline values: CDR1 SGHAT, CDR2 FQDESV (reference sequence). CDR3 residues: CASSLAGVQGSTQYF. For the CDR3, the DNA is TGTGCCAGCAGCTTAGCGGGGGTGCAGGGAAGTACGCAGTATTTT.

The chain uses TRBV29-1 and TRBJ1-2; D not resolved. V was pared by 5 bases and J by 5 bases, with 12 bases between. There are 12 residues in the CDR3. CDR1 SQVTM and CDR2 ANQGSEA come from the germline V gene. The CDR3 spells CSVRERQYGYTF. In DNA form, the CDR3 reads TGCAGCGTTAGGGAAAGGCAATATGGCTACACCTTC.

V is TRBV28 and J is TRBJ2-4, with D tentatively TRBD2 (6 bases). The V end lost 4 bases, the J end lost 6 bases, and 13 bases lay between the germline ends. Germline lookup yields CDR1 MDHEN and CDR2 SYDVKM. This CDR3 region has 14 residues. This CDR3 reads CASSSPGVINIQYF. CDR3 DNA sequence: TGTGCCAGCAGTTCGCCGGGAGTAATAAACATTCAGTACTTC.

The chain joins TRBV9 to TRBJ1-2, with TRBD1 identical over 9 bases. CDR3 length: 15 amino acids. CDR1 is SGDLS and CDR2 is YYNGEE in the germline V gene. With 4 bases clipped from V and 5 bases from J, the junction kept 9 bases outside the gene matches. DNA of the CDR3: TGTGCCAGCAGCCCCCGGACAGGGGTACAGTATGGCTACACCTTC. As protein: CASSPRTGVQYGYTF.

The chain carries TRBV6-4 and TRBJ2-1; D not certain. CDR1 MRHNA and CDR2 SNTAGT come from the germline V gene. This CDR3 spans 15 amino acids. V lost 6 bases, J lost 0 bases, and 12 bases lay in between. The CDR3 bases are TGTGCCAGCAGATTGGACCCCAGCTCCTACAATGAGCAGTTCTTC. It translates to CASRLDPSSYNEQFF.

The chain employs TRBV6-1 and TRBJ1-5; D may be TRBD1 (5 bases). V was shortened by 5 bases and J by 3 bases, with 14 bases between the two germline ends. Per the germline V gene, CDR1 is MNHNS and CDR2 is SASEGT. The CDR3 has 15 residues. The CDR3 sequence: CASSPNDRNNQPQHF. CDR3 nucleotide sequence: TGTGCCAGCAGTCCTAATGACAGAAACAATCAGCCCCAGCATTTT.

CDR3 sequence (DNA): TGTGCCAGCAGCTCCTCGGGAGGGAGCTCCTACAATGAGCAGTTCTTC. Its protein product is CASSSSGGSSYNEQFF. The J gene is TRBJ2-1, the V gene TRBV7-3; 8 bases agree with TRBD2. The CDR3 spans 16 residues. The junction had 5 bases not matched to a gene; V was cut back by 4 bases and J by 0 bases. Germline assignment: CDR1 SGHTA and CDR2 FQGTGA.

V usage is TRBV5-6 and J usage is TRBJ2-1; TRBD1 aligns across 9 bases. With V trimmed by 5 bases and J by 4 bases, 7 bases remained unmatched. CDR1 is SGHDT, CDR2 YYEEEE, per germline. The CDR3 sequence is 15 residues long. The CDR3 nucleotides read TGTGCCAGCAGGGGACAGGGAGTTGGGTACAATGAGCAGTTCTTC. Translated: CASRGQGVGYNEQFF.

The V call is TRBV30, the J call TRBJ1-2; D gene unclear. The V gene's germline CDR1 is GTSNPN and CDR2 SVGIG (reference sequence). There are 12 residues in the CDR3. V lost 4 bases to trimming and J lost 2 bases, with 8 bases between them. In nucleotides, the CDR3 is TGTGCCTGGATACCGGGAAACTATGGCTACACCTTC. Amino acid sequence: CAWIPGNYGYTF.

This chain uses TRBV9 with TRBJ2-1, with 11 bases matching TRBD2. This CDR3 comprises 16 residues. Germline V gene data show CDR1 as SGDLS and CDR2 as YYNGEE. J gave up 3 bases and V 3 bases, and 5 bases lay outside the gene matches. The CDR3 sequence is CASSEGLADYYNEQFF. DNA of the CDR3: TGTGCCAGCAGCGAGGGACTAGCGGACTACTACAATGAGCAGTTCTTC.

V usage is TRBV7-3 and J usage is TRBJ1-1, with D unresolved. The length of the CDR3 is 14 residues. From germline, CDR1 is SGHTA and CDR2 FQGTGA. The V and J ends lost 0 bases and 5 bases respectively, with 10 bases between them. The CDR3: CASSLTNSPTEAFF. CDR3 DNA: TGTGCCAGCAGCTTAACGAACTCCCCGACTGAAGCTTTCTTT.

The gene calls are TRBV28 and TRBJ2-3; unclear D gene. The CDR3 contains 12 residues. Germline CDR1 reads MDHEN; CDR2 reads SYDVKM. Trimming shortened V by 8 bases and J by 0 bases, and 6 bases separated the two germline ends. The CDR3 sequence is CASFTSTDTQYF. The CDR3 DNA reads TGTGCCAGCTTTACTAGCACAGATACGCAGTATTTT.

The chain uses TRBV19 and TRBJ2-3, with D uncertain. The CDR3 covers 14 residues. V was cut by 4 bases and J by 1 base, with 9 bases left in between. CDR1 is LNHDA and CDR2 is SQIVND in the germline V gene (reference sequence). Here the CDR3 reads CASSNDGRTDTQYF. CDR3 nucleotides: TGTGCCAGTAGTAATGACGGGCGCACAGATACGCAGTATTTT.

The rearrangement joins TRBV7-2 to TRBJ1-4; weak D call: TRBD1 (6 bases). The CDR3 has 14 amino acids. V lost 4 bases to trimming and J lost 8 bases, with 14 bases between them. Germline V gene data show CDR1 as SGHTA and CDR2 as FQGNSA. For the CDR3, the DNA is TGTGCCAGCAGCTACTTAGGGGGGGAAGAAAAACTGTTTTTT. The encoded protein is CASSYLGGEEKLFF.

V usage is TRBV10-3 and J usage is TRBJ2-5; a possible D gene is TRBD2 (5 bases). The V end lost 3 bases, the J end lost 5 bases, and 13 bases lay between the germline ends. CDR1 and CDR2 from the germline V gene are ENHRY and SYGVKD. The CDR3 extends over 14 amino acids. This CDR3 reads CAISDNYGGETQYF. DNA of the CDR3: TGTGCCATCAGTGATAACTATGGAGGCGAGACCCAGTACTTC.

This chain connects TRBV2 to TRBJ1-5, with a possible D match to TRBD1 (5 bases). Trimming stripped 5 bases from V and 0 bases from J, with 17 bases between. CDR3 length: 17 residues. Germline assignment: CDR1 SNHLY and CDR2 FYNNEI. CDR3 DNA: TGTGCCAGCAGTTATTCCGGGACTGCGAATAGCAATCAGCCCCAGCATTTT. Translation gives CASSYSGTANSNQPQHF. Full variable domain (outside the CDR3, taken from reference TRBV2 and TRBJ1-5): EPEVTQTPSHQVTQMGQEVILRCVPISNHLYFYWYRQILGQKVEFLVSFYNNEISEKSEIFDDQFSVERPDGSNFTLKIRSTKLEDSAMYFCASSYSGTANSNQPQHFGDGTRLSIL.

The chain carries TRBV7-9 and TRBJ1-5; D gene unclear. Trimming took 1 base from V and 5 from J, leaving 6 bases between them. Germline-derived CDR1 and CDR2 are SEHNR and FQNEAQ (reference sequence). This CDR3 contains 13 residues. This CDR3 reads CASSLEPYQPQHF. The CDR3 bases are TGTGCCAGCAGCTTAGAACCCTATCAGCCCCAGCATTTT.

The chain has TRBV5-4 and TRBJ2-3; D is ambiguous. CDR3 length equals 13 residues. Germline CDR1 reads SGHNT; CDR2 reads YYREEE (reference sequence). V gave up 0 bases and J gave up 0 bases, with 2 bases separating them. The CDR3 region is CASSLASTDTQYF. Written as DNA, the CDR3 is TGTGCCAGCAGCTTGGCTAGCACAGATACGCAGTATTTT.

This sequence joins TRBV5-4 and TRBJ2-7; the match to TRBD1 covers 9 bases. Unmatched junction bases numbered 8, after V lost 4 bases and J lost 6 bases. Per the germline V gene, CDR1 is SGHNT and CDR2 is YYREEE (reference sequence). The CDR3 loop spans 14 amino acids. The CDR3 sequence: CASSHGQGIGEQYF. CDR3 nucleotide sequence: TGTGCCAGCAGCCATGGACAGGGGATTGGCGAGCAGTACTTC. Full variable domain (remainder filled in from reference TRBV5-4 and TRBJ2-7): ETGVTQSPTHLIKTRGQQVTLRCSSQSGHNTVSWYQQALGQGPQFIFQYYREEENGRGNFPPRFSGLQFPNYSSELNVNALELDDSALYLCASSHGQGIGEQYFGPGTRLTVT.

The rearrangement links TRBV5-4 to TRBJ1-2, with 7 bases that match TRBD1. With 3 bases clipped from V and 3 bases from J, the junction kept 8 bases outside the gene matches. This CDR3 region has 15 residues. The germline gives CDR1 SGHNT, CDR2 YYREEE (reference sequence). The CDR3 DNA sequence: TGTGCCAGCAGCTCAAGTCCAGGGGGGTACTATGGCTACACCTTC. Translating it yields CASSSSPGGYYGYTF.

The J gene is TRBJ1-6, the V gene TRBV4-3; D is uncertain. Trimming removed 0 bases from V and 2 bases from J, with 14 bases in between. The germline V gene encodes CDR1 LGHNA and CDR2 YSLEER. The CDR3 sequence is 18 residues long. CDR3 sequence: CASSQDYLREAYNSPLHF. As DNA, the CDR3 is TGCGCCAGCAGCCAAGATTATTTGAGGGAAGCCTATAATTCACCCCTCCACTTT.

The chain recombines TRBV5-6 with TRBJ2-1, with D possibly being TRBD1 (6 bases). Per germline, CDR1 SGHDT and CDR2 YYEEEE. V lost 4 bases to trimming and J lost 1 base, with 12 bases between them. The CDR3 length is 15 residues. CDR3 amino acids: CASSLDSASYNEQFF. CDR3 nucleotides: TGTGCCAGCAGCCTGGACAGCGCGTCCTACAATGAGCAGTTCTTC.

This clone was found once. The CDR3: CSVDRHGGGGEQFF. The CDR3 bases are TGCAGCGTTGATAGGCATGGGGGGGGCGGCGAGCAGTTCTTC. V and J are TRBV29-1 and TRBJ2-1; a possible D gene is TRBD2 (7 bases). From germline, CDR1 is SQVTM and CDR2 ANQGSEA. V lost 3 bases to trimming and J lost 10 bases, with 19 bases between them. The CDR3 runs to 14 residues.

The gene calls are TRBV10-3 and TRBJ2-7; TRBD1 might be the D (7 bases). The CDR3 has 16 residues. Germline-derived CDR1 and CDR2 are ENHRY and SYGVKD. V shed 5 bases and J shed 2 bases, with 19 bases lying between them. CDR3 residues: CAISPVPAGGTYEQYF. The CDR3 coding sequence is TGTGCCATCAGTCCCGTACCGGCAGGGGGGACCTACGAGCAGTACTTC.

This sequence joins TRBV7-8 and TRBJ2-5, with D possibly being TRBD1 (5 bases). The V and J ends lost 5 bases and 0 bases respectively, with 13 bases between them. CDR3 length: 15 residues. Germline V lookup: CDR1 SGHVS, CDR2 FQNEAQ. The CDR3 loop is CASSVGLMNQETQYF. DNA for the CDR3: TGTGCCAGCAGCGTGGGGCTGATGAACCAAGAGACCCAGTACTTC.

The chain employs TRBV28 and TRBJ1-1; unclear D gene. Germline-derived CDR1 and CDR2 are MDHEN and SYDVKM. The CDR3 is made up of 15 amino acids. Trimming shortened V by 5 bases and J by 4 bases, and 17 bases separated the two germline ends. CDR3 sequence (DNA): TGTGCCAGCAGTGATCCTACCGGCCTTAGCACTGAAGCTTTCTTT. Translation: CASSDPTGLSTEAFF.